One and the same sample provided the 21 T cell receptor beta chains below, sequenced in a study of early T cells in non-severe SARS-CoV-2 infection. TCRdb passed the 5' RACE reads through MiXCR, listing each CDR3 protein once. The table lists about 81,000 distinct CDR3 sequences, 5.5% to 7.5% of them singletons. Sequenced input: whole blood. The receptor source for this set is an adult who was a healthcare worker with PCR-confirmed SARS-CoV-2 infection or an uninfected control (not recorded which).

This clonotype was counted ten times or more. The chain has TRBV20-1 and TRBJ2-7, with 9 positions matching TRBD2. V lost 3 bases, J lost 0 bases, and 12 bases stayed unmatched. Germline V lookup: CDR1 DFQATT, CDR2 SNEGSKA (reference sequence). The CDR3 runs to 17 residues. The CDR3 sequence: CSARSGAPGLASYEQYF. The CDR3 nucleotides read TGCAGTGCTAGGAGTGGGGCACCGGGACTAGCCTCCTACGAGCAGTACTTC.

V gene TRBV7-8 combines with J gene TRBJ2-2; D is uncertain. The CDR3 is made up of 16 amino acids. Germline assignment: CDR1 SGHVS and CDR2 FQNEAQ. V dropped 2 bases and J dropped 0 bases, with 10 bases sitting between them. For the CDR3, the DNA is TGTGCCAGCAGCTTAAGGGAAACGTCGAACACCGGGGAGCTGTTTTTT. This translates into CASSLRETSNTGELFF.

The CDR3 DNA is TGTGCCAGCAGCATCTCGTGGGGCGAGATCAAATCGAGCACAGATACGCAGTATTTT. It codes for CASSISWGEIKSSTDTQYF. The J gene is TRBJ2-3, the V gene TRBV7-9; a weak D match, TRBD1 (5 bases). V shed 5 bases and J shed 0 bases, with 24 bases lying between them. Germline V gene sequence: CDR1 SEHNR, CDR2 FQNEAQ (reference sequence). The CDR3 sequence is 19 residues long.

This clonotype has only a few counts. This CDR3 reads CASSQGLIGDQPQHF. The CDR3 DNA sequence: TGTGCCAGCTCACAAGGGCTTATTGGGGATCAGCCCCAGCATTTT. This chain uses TRBV18 with TRBJ1-5; D is unclear. The length of the CDR3 is 15 residues. Trimming cost V 4 bases and J 5 bases, with 15 bases left between them. Germline CDR1 KGHSH, CDR2 LQKENI.

This clonotype was detected a few times. This chain links TRBV28 with TRBJ2-3; no firm D call. Per the germline V gene, CDR1 is MDHEN and CDR2 is SYDVKM. Trimming shortened V by 4 bases and J by 2 bases, and 13 bases separated the two germline ends. The CDR3 runs 15 residues. The CDR3 DNA reads TGTGCCAGCAGTTCGACCGAGCCCTACACAGATACGCAGTATTTT. As protein: CASSSTEPYTDTQYF.

Only a few counts were recorded for this clonotype. The chain is built from TRBV7-9 and TRBJ1-1; D is uncertain. CDR1 SEHNR and CDR2 FQNEAQ come from the germline V gene (reference sequence). The V end was cut by 5 bases, the J end by 6 bases, with 16 bases between. The CDR3 sequence is 14 residues long. The CDR3 is CASSKEVPGAEAFF. Here the CDR3 DNA reads TGTGCCAGCAGCAAAGAGGTCCCGGGAGCTGAAGCTTTCTTT.

This clonotype was picked up many times. The chain employs TRBV29-1 and TRBJ2-1; D might be TRBD2 (5 bases). Trimming removed 8 bases at V and 5 bases at J, with 13 bases between. CDR1 is SQVTM, CDR2 ANQGSEA, per germline. The CDR3 has 12 amino acids. The CDR3 nucleotides are TGCAGCACTGGGTCTAGCCACAATGAGCAGTTCTTC. Its protein is CSTGSSHNEQFF.

A few counts support this clonotype. CDR3 sequence: CASSSTGTGNTIYF. The CDR3 nucleotides read TGTGCCAGCAGCTCGACAGGCACGGGAAACACCATATATTTT. The chain links TRBV12-3 or TRBV12-4 to TRBJ1-3; TRBD1 might be the D (6 bases). V was pared by 6 bases and J by 4 bases, with 13 bases between. This CDR3 is 14 amino acids long.

V usage is TRBV12-3 or TRBV12-4 and J usage is TRBJ2-1; TRBD1 agrees at 7 bases. Losses at the gene ends were 8 bases for V and 4 bases for J; bases not matched to a gene: 5. CDR3 length: 13 amino acids. CDR3 loop: CASRRQGYNEQFF. CDR3 nucleotide sequence: TGTGCCAGCCGGAGACAGGGTTACAATGAGCAGTTCTTC.

The J gene is TRBJ1-1, the V gene TRBV6-2 or TRBV6-3; D perhaps matches TRBD1 (5 bases). The germline V gene encodes CDR1 MNHEY and CDR2 SVGEGT. V was clipped by 7 bases and J by 2 bases, with 20 bases between them. The CDR3 contains 16 residues. In DNA form, the CDR3 reads TGTGCCAGCACCGACCCTGCATCGGGACCTAACACTGAAGCTTTCTTT. Protein sequence: CASTDPASGPNTEAFF.

This clonotype has ten or more counts. The chain employs TRBV7-9 and TRBJ2-6; 7 nucleotides align to TRBD1. CDR3 size: 17 residues. Germline V CDR1 and CDR2: SEHNR, FQNEAQ (reference sequence). The V segment lost 5 bases and the J segment 1 base; nucleotides outside the gene matches: 8. As DNA, the CDR3 is TGTGCCAGCAGCCGAAGAGGACAGGCTTCTGGGGCCAACGTCCTGACTTTC. Protein: CASSRRGQASGANVLTF.

The chain couples TRBV12-5 to TRBJ2-3, with a tentative D call TRBD2 (5 bases). CDR1 is LGHNT and CDR2 is FRNRAP in the germline V gene. V dropped 5 bases and J dropped 1 base, with 10 bases sitting between them. The CDR3 length is 14 residues. CDR3 bases: TGTGCTAGTGGTGCATCCGGGGGCACAGATACGCAGTATTTT. Its protein is CASGASGGTDTQYF.

This clonotype was found many times. The J gene is TRBJ1-1, the V gene TRBV5-1, with 7 bases matching TRBD1. V shed 5 bases and J 1 base; nucleotides not matched to a gene: 5. The CDR3 is 14 residues long. CDR1 and CDR2 (germline): SGHRS, YFSETQ. The CDR3 nucleotides are TGCGCCAGCAGGTCTGGACAGGAGAACACTGAAGCTTTCTTT. Its protein is CASRSGQENTEAFF.

This clonotype appeared a few times. V is TRBV6-1 and J is TRBJ1-3; weak D call: TRBD1 (6 bases). The CDR3 contains 14 residues. Trimming pared 3 bases from V and 0 bases from J, leaving 6 bases between. Germline CDR1 reads MNHNS; CDR2 reads SASEGT. As DNA, the CDR3 is TGTGCCAGCAGTGAGGACAGCTCTGGAAACACCATATATTTT. As protein: CASSEDSSGNTIYF.

This clonotype has more than one count but fewer than ten. Here the CDR3 reads CASNWDRESYNSPLHF. CDR3 in DNA: TGTGCCAGCAACTGGGACAGGGAATCCTATAATTCACCCCTCCACTTT. V gene TRBV4-2 combines with J gene TRBJ1-6; TRBD1 matches at 9 bases. The J segment lost 1 base and the V segment lost 7 bases, leaving 5 bases of the junction unmatched. This CDR3 spans 16 amino acids. Germline values: CDR1 LGHNA, CDR2 YNFKEQ.

This clonotype was counted at least ten times. This chain joins TRBV6-1 and TRBJ2-7; 9 bases match TRBD2. CDR1 and CDR2 (germline): MNHNS, SASEGT. This CDR3 comprises 15 residues. J gave up 2 bases and V 6 bases, and 8 bases lay outside the gene matches. The CDR3 protein is CASSPGAGGPYEQYF. The CDR3, as DNA: TGTGCCAGCAGCCCCGGAGCGGGGGGCCCCTACGAGCAGTACTTC.

At least ten counts were recorded for this clonotype. The chain has TRBV5-1 and TRBJ2-7; the D gene could be TRBD1 or TRBD2 (6 bases each). From germline, CDR1 is SGHRS and CDR2 YFSETQ. This CDR3 comprises 13 residues. Trimming stripped 1 base from V and 5 bases from J, with 10 bases between. The CDR3 region is CASSLRGADEQYF. The CDR3 nucleotides read TGCGCCAGCAGCTTGAGGGGGGCGGACGAGCAGTACTTC.

The chain has TRBV18 and TRBJ2-1; the D is unclear. The CDR3 is 12 residues long. The V gene's germline CDR1 is KGHSH and CDR2 LQKENI. Trimming took off 3 bases at V and 9 bases at J, with 9 bases between the two ends. CDR3 in DNA: TGTGCCAGCTCACCGGATTTAGGTGAGCAGTTCTTC. It is translated as CASSPDLGEQFF.

This clonotype was counted many times. The genes are TRBV30 and TRBJ2-3, with TRBD2 matching over 9 bases. From germline, CDR1 is GTSNPN and CDR2 SVGIG (reference sequence). This CDR3 spans 14 amino acids. V lost 3 bases, J lost 2 bases, and 3 bases stayed unmatched. The CDR3: CAWRIAGATDTQYF. The CDR3 bases are TGTGCCTGGAGAATAGCGGGGGCCACAGATACGCAGTATTTT. The whole variable domain, filled in from reference TRBV30 and TRBJ2-3, reads SQTIHQWPATLVQPVGSPLSLECTVEGTSNPNLYWYRQAAGRGLQLLFYSVGIGQISSEVPQNLSASRPQDRQFILSSKKLLLSDSGFYLCAWRIAGATDTQYFGPGTRLTVL.

This clonotype occurred a few times. V gene TRBV24-1 combines with J gene TRBJ2-1, with no clear D. The length of the CDR3 is 16 residues. CDR1 KGHDR and CDR2 SFDVKD come from the germline V gene. V was clipped by 4 bases and J by 1 base, with 13 bases between them. As DNA, the CDR3 is TGTGCCACCAGTGACCGTAGGGTAGAGTCCTACAATGAGCAGTTCTTC. This codes for CATSDRRVESYNEQFF.

This clonotype was observed many times. The chain employs TRBV28 and TRBJ2-7; the D is unclear. Germline-derived CDR1 and CDR2 are MDHEN and SYDVKM. The CDR3 length is 14 residues. Trimming pared 3 bases from V and 0 bases from J, leaving 9 bases between. The CDR3 loop is CASSFGSLSYEQYF. CDR3 nucleotide sequence: TGTGCCAGCAGTTTCGGCAGCCTCTCCTACGAGCAGTACTTC.